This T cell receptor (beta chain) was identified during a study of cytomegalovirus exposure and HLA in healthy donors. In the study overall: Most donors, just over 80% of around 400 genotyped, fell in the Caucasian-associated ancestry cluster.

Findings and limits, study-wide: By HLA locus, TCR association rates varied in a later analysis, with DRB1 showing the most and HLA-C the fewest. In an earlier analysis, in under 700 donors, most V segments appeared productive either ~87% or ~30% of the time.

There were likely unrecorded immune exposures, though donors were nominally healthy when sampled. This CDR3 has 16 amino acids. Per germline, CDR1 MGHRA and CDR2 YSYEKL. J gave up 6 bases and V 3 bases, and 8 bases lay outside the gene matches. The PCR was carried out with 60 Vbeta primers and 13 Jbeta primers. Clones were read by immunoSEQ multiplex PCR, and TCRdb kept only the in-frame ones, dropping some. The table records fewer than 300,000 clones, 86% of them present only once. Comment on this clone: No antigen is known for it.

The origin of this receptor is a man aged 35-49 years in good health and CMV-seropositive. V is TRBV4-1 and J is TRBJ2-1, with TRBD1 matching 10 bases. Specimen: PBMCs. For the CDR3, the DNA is TGCGCCAGCAGCCAGGCGACAGGGGGCGGCTTCAATGAGCAGTTCTTC. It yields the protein CASSQATGGGFNEQFF.